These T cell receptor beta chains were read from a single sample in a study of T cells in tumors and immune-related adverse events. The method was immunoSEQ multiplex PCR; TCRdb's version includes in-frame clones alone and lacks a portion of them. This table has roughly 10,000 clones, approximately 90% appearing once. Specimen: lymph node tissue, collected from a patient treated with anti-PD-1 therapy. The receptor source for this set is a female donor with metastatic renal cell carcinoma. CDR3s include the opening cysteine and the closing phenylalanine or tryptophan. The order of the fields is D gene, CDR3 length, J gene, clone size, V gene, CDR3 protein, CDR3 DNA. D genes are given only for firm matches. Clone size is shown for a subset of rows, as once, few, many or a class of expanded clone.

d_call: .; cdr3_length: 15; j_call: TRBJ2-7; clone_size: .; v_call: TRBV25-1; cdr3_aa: CASSSDRDRDYEQYF; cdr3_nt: TGTGCCAGCAGCAGCGACCGGGACCGGGACTACGAGCAGTACTTC
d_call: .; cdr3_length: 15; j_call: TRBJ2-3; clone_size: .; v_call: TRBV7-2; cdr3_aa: CASSLGELDTDTQYF; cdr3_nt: TGTGCCAGCAGCTTAGGGGAACTAGACACAGATACGCAGTATTTT
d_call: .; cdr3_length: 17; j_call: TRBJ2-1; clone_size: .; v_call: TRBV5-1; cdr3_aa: CASSIRQAAGVGNEQFF; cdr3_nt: TGCGCCAGCAGCATAAGACAGGCTGCCGGGGTGGGCAATGAGCAGTTCTTC
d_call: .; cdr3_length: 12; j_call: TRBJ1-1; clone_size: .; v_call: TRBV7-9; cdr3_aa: CASSLRDTEAFF; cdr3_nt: TGTGCCAGCAGCTTACGGGACACTGAAGCTTTCTTT
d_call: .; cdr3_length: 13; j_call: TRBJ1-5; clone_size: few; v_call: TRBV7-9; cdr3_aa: CASSMGSNQPQHF; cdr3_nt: TGTGCCAGCAGCATGGGGAGCAATCAGCCCCAGCATTTT
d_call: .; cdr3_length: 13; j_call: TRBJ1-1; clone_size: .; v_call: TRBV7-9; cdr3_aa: CASSAGQNTEAFF; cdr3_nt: TGTGCCAGCAGCGCAGGACAGAACACTGAAGCTTTCTTT
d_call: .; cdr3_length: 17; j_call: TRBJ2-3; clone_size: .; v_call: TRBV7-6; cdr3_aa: CASSLAPGPTSTDTQYF; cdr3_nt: TGTGCCAGCAGCTTAGCTCCGGGACCCACGAGCACAGATACGCAGTATTTT
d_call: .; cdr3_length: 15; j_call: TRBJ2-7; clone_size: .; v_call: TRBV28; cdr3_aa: CASSQTGTQSYEQYF; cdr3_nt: TGTGCCAGCAGCCAAACCGGGACCCAATCCTACGAGCAGTACTTC
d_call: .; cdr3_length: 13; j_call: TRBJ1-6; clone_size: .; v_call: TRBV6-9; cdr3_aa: CASSYGLSAPLHF; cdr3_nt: TGTGCCAGCAGTTACGGGTTATCGGCACCCCTCCACTTT
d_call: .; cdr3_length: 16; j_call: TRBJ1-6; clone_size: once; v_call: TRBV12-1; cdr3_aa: CASSSNRQGNNSPLHF; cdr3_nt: TGTGCCAGCAGCTCGAATCGACAGGGGAATAATTCACCCCTCCACTTT
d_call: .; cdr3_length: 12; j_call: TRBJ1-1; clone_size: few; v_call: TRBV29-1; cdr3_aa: CSGTLQGTEAFF; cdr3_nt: TGCAGCGGGACTCTACAGGGTACTGAAGCTTTCTTT
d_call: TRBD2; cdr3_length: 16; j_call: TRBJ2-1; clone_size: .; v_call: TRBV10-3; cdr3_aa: CAIGSGGASSYNEQFF; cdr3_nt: TGTGCCATCGGGAGCGGGGGGGCGTCGTCCTACAATGAGCAGTTCTTC
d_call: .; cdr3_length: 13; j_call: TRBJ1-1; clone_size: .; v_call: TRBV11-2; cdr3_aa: CASERTANTEAFF; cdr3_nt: TGTGCCAGCGAGAGAACAGCGAACACTGAAGCTTTCTTT
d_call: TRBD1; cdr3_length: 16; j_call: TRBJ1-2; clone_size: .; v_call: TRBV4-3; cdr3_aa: CASSQGGTGVSYGYTF; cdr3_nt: TGCGCCAGCAGCCAGGGAGGGACAGGGGTTAGCTATGGCTACACCTTC
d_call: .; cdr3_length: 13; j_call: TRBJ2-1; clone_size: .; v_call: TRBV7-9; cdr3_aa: CASSLPQLGEQFF; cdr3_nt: TGTGCCAGCAGCTTACCTCAGCTTGGTGAGCAGTTCTTC
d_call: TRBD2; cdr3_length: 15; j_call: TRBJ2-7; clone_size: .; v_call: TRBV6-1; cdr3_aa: CASSVLLAGGYEQYF; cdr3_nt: TGTGCCAGCAGCGTCCTACTAGCGGGGGGCTACGAGCAGTACTTC
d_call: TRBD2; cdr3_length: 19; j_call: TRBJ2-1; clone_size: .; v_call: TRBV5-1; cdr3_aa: CASSLVPSGRGSTYNEQFF; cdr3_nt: TGCGCCAGCAGCTTGGTGCCTAGCGGGAGAGGGTCCACCTACAATGAGCAGTTCTTC
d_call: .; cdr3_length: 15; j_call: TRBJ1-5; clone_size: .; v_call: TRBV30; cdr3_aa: CAWSVPGNRGQPQHF; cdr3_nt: TGTGCCTGGAGTGTACCCGGAAATAGGGGTCAGCCCCAGCATTTT
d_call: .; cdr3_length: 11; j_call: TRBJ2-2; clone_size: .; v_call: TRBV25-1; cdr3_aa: CASIGAGELFF; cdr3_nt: TGTGCCAGCATAGGGGCCGGGGAGCTGTTTTTT
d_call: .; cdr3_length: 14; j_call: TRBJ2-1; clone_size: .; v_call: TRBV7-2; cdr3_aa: CASSLVGWGHEQFF; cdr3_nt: TGTGCCAGCAGCTTAGTGGGGTGGGGCCATGAGCAGTTCTTC
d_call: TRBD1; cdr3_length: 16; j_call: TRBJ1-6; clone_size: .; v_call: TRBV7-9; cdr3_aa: CASSYTGTGGKSPLHF; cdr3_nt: TGTGCCAGCAGTTATACCGGGACAGGGGGCAAATCACCCCTCCACTTT
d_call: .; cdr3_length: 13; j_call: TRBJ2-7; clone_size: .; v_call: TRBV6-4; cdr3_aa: CAIIPLQEYEQYF; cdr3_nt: TGTGCCATCATACCCCTACAGGAGTACGAGCAGTACTTC
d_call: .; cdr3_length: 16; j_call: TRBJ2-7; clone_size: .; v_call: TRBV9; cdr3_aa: CASSVTADAGSYEQYF; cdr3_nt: TGTGCCAGCAGCGTCACCGCGGACGCAGGCTCCTACGAGCAGTACTTC
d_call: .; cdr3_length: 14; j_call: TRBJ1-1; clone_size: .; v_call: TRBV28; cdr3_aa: CASSSYRANTEAFF; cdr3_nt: TGTGCCAGCAGTAGTTACAGGGCCAACACTGAAGCTTTCTTT
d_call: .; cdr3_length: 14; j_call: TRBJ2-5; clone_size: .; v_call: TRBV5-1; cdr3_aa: CASSLAIRGPTQYF; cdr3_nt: TGCGCCAGCAGCTTGGCTATCCGGGGGCCGACCCAGTACTTC
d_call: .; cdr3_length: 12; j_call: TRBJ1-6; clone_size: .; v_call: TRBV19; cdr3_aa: CASSTRQSPLHF; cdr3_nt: TGTGCCAGTAGTACTCGACAGTCACCCCTCCACTTT
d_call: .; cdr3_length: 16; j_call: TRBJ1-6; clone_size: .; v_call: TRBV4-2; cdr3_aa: CASSQVWDFYNSPLHF; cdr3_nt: TGTGCCAGCAGCCAAGTTTGGGACTTCTATAATTCACCCCTCCACTTT
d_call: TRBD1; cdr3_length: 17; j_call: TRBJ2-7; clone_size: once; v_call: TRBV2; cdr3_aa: CASSEINLTGRPYEQYF; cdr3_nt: TGTGCCAGCAGTGAAATAAACCTGACAGGGCGGCCCTACGAGCAGTACTTC